This T cell receptor beta chain was obtained from a study of blood T cell repertoires in COVID-19. Whole-study context: The United States, Italy and Spain supplied acute and convalescent COVID-19 samples. In each case, the material was cDNA or gDNA derived from T cells, B-cell-depleted T cells, or PBMCs.

Study processing details: For nucleated cells, counts were estimated from reference gene primer amplification. Sequencing used immunoSEQ multiplex PCR; TCRdb keeps in-frame clones, though not all of them. D and trimming come from the DNA, and the V and J calls and clone size come from that table. Of some 350,000 clones in the sample, 80% to 90% were seen once. CDR3 size: 18 residues. From germline, CDR1 is SGHRS and CDR2 YFSETQ. Trimming cost V 4 bases and J 2 bases; bases outside gene matches: 9. Seattle patients were enrolled while actively infected and followed longitudinally. This clonotype originated in a woman under 40 with COVID-19, enrolled during active disease. V and J are TRBV5-1 and TRBJ2-3, with 14 nucleotides matching TRBD2. The sequencing sample was made of peripheral blood. CDR3 sequence reads: CASSPGLAGDPLTDTQYF. The CDR3 DNA is TGCGCCAGCAGCCCGGGACTAGCGGGGGACCCCCTCACAGATACGCAGTATTTT.